This TCR beta chain appears in the sequencing data of a study of blood T cell repertoires in COVID-19. Study background: The United States, Italy and Spain provided the acute and convalescent COVID-19 samples. From T cells, B-cell-depleted T cells, or PBMCs came the material, which was cDNA or gDNA.

The CDR3 runs 16 residues. The V and J ends lost 5 bases and 0 bases respectively, with 11 bases between them. From germline, CDR1 is SNHLY and CDR2 FYNNEI. TCRdb's table, derived via immunoSEQ multiplex PCR, lists solely in-frame clones and lacks some. Of about 120,000 clones listed, over 75% are singletons. The clonotype was recovered from a woman in her 70s with acute or convalescent COVID-19. The gene calls are TRBV2 and TRBJ1-6, with a weak D call TRBD1 (5 bases). Sequenced material: peripheral blood. The CDR3 is CASSPHDSSYNSPLHF. The CDR3 nucleotides are TGTGCCAGCAGTCCCCACGACAGCTCCTATAATTCACCCCTCCACTTT.